This T cell receptor (beta chain) was profiled in a study of shared clonotypes between healthy human individuals. Study-wide points: Unshared clonotypes carried lower generation probabilities than those common to all four donors. Across a few donors, naive CD4 shared roughly 5%, naive CD8 more than 3%, memory CD4 roughly 2.4%, memory CD8 around 0.42%.

A word on this clone: Its specificity is unknown.

Investigators spread the genomic DNA of each subset evenly over several immunoSEQ plates. Per sorted-subset replicate PCR, input was around 200 ng DNA, representing some 30,000 T cell genomes. Sequencing was performed with immunoSEQ multiplex PCR; in TCRdb, only in-frame clones are kept and a portion is missing. This sample yields 2 million to 2.5 million clones, of which 80% to 95% are seen a single time; around 0.38% belongs to the top ten. This CDR3 comprises 15 residues. The germline V gene has CDR1 MNHNY and CDR2 SVGAGI (reference sequence). The V and J ends lost 4 bases and 3 bases respectively, with 15 bases between them.

Sequencing was done on a sample of naive CD4+ T cells from PBMCs. Subset defined: CD45RA+ positively selected. The V call is TRBV6-6, the J call TRBJ1-2; D is perhaps TRBD1 (5 bases). This clonotype originated in a man between 18 and 29 years old in good health. Some clones in this sample may be carry-over from other donors' samples. Written as DNA, the CDR3 is TGTGCCAGCAGTTTTCCCGGGGCTGTCGACTATGGCTACACCTTC. It specifies CASSFPGAVDYGYTF.